Below, 32 T cell receptor beta chains from the same sample are listed, as sequenced in a study of cytomegalovirus exposure and HLA in healthy donors (dated by TCRdb to about 2017). Receptors were amplified or captured by the immunoSEQ multiplex PCR assay. For the multiplex PCR, a mixture combining 60 forward primers for TCR Vbeta segments and 13 reverse primers for TCR Jbeta segments was used. TCRdb took over this immuneACCESS table, retaining in-frame rearrangements with V and J assigned. Such tables are incomplete; in checked studies, under half of the missing clones stem from an unresolved V gene, and the remainder is unexplained. The sample table holds about 99,000 clones, of which approximately 66% were seen once. The ten biggest clones cover more than 3% of the sample. The sample was PBMCs. The source of these receptors is a woman aged 50 to 60 in good health and CMV-seronegative.

This clone was seen a few times. The chain employs TRBV29-1 and TRBJ2-1; possible D gene TRBD1, 6 bases. The V gene's germline CDR1 is SQVTM and CDR2 ANQGSEA. This CDR3 region has 15 residues. V was cut by 6 bases and J by 0 bases, with 15 bases left in between. The CDR3 DNA reads TGCAGCGTCGGGACACACCTGAGCTCCTACAATGAGCAGTTCTTC. Residues: CSVGTHLSSYNEQFF.

V usage is TRBV29-1 and J usage is TRBJ2-3; 8 bases are shared with TRBD2. CDR3 length: 13 amino acids. Unmatched junction bases numbered 8, after V lost 6 bases and J lost 6 bases. Germline V gene sequence: CDR1 SQVTM, CDR2 ANQGSEA. Written as DNA, the CDR3 is TGCAGCGTAAATAGCGGGACTACGGATACGCAGTATTTT. Residues: CSVNSGTTDTQYF.

The chain employs TRBV10-2 and TRBJ2-5; D is ambiguous. This CDR3 contains 14 residues. Looked up from germline, CDR1 is WSHSY and CDR2 is SAAADI. The ends were cut back, 2 bases at V and 2 bases at J, with 9 bases in the middle. Here the CDR3 reads CASSEPVVQETQYF. CDR3 DNA sequence: TGCGCCAGCAGTGAGCCGGTCGTTCAAGAGACCCAGTACTTC.

This rearrangement joins TRBV21-1 to TRBJ2-7; the D call in the table, TRBD2, was not verified against the DNA. TRBV21-1 is designated a pseudogene. This CDR3 contains 17 residues. CDR3 in amino acids: CASTPTTRWIGIYEQYF. The DNA of the CDR3 is TGTGCCAGCACCCCCACGACGCGGTGGATCGGTATCTACGAGCAGTACTTC.

This clone was counted once. The CDR3 coding sequence is TGTGCCTGGAGTGTAGCGGGGAACACCATATATTTT. It specifies CAWSVAGNTIYF. The rearrangement links TRBV30 to TRBJ1-3; D unclear. This CDR3 is 12 amino acids long. CDR1 is GTSNPN, CDR2 SVGIG, per germline (reference sequence). V shed 0 bases and J shed 7 bases, with 7 bases lying between them.

The rearrangement uses TRBV4-1 and TRBJ2-5; TRBD2 agrees at 13 bases. There are 14 residues in the CDR3. J gave up 6 bases and V 6 bases, and 4 bases lay outside the gene matches. Germline CDR1 reads MGHRA; CDR2 reads YSYEKL. CDR3 in amino acids: CASRPGLAGKTQYF. As DNA, the CDR3 is TGCGCCAGCAGGCCGGGACTAGCGGGAAAGACCCAGTACTTC.

CDR3 in DNA: TGTGCCAGTAGTATAGATCTAGTACGGTTGAACACTGAAGCTTTCTTT. Its translation: CASSIDLVRLNTEAFF. The rearrangement uses TRBV19 and TRBJ1-1; no clear D gene. CDR1 is LNHDA, CDR2 SQIVND, per germline (reference sequence). V gave up 0 bases and J gave up 0 bases, with 11 bases separating them. The CDR3 consists of 16 residues. The full variable domain, in which reference TRBV19 and TRBJ1-1 provide the parts outside the CDR3, is DGGITQSPKYLFRKEGQNVTLSCEQNLNHDAMYWYRQDPGQGLRLIYYSQIVNDFQKGDIAEGYSVSREKKESFPLTVTSAQKNPTAFYLCASSIDLVRLNTEAFFGQGTRLTVV.

The chain uses TRBV28 and TRBJ1-2; 10 bases fit TRBD1. The CDR3 covers 15 residues. Unmatched junction bases numbered 7, after V lost 5 bases and J lost 4 bases. Germline assignment: CDR1 MDHEN and CDR2 SYDVKM. This CDR3 reads CASSDQDRGSYGYTF. As DNA, the CDR3 is TGTGCCAGCAGTGACCAGGACAGGGGGAGCTATGGCTACACCTTC.

The chain links TRBV10-3 to TRBJ2-3; TRBD2 might be the D (7 bases). V lost 11 bases, J lost 2 bases, and 20 bases lay in between. The CDR3 totals 15 residues. Germline V gene sequence: CDR1 ENHRY, CDR2 SYGVKD. The CDR3 protein is CASRGGGAPTDTQYF. DNA of the CDR3: TGTGCCTCACGAGGGGGAGGGGCCCCCACAGATACGCAGTATTTT.

The chain recombines TRBV7-2 with TRBJ2-3; D uncertain. CDR1 and CDR2 from the germline V gene are SGHTA and FQGNSA. V was trimmed by 0 bases and J by 0 bases, leaving 7 bases between them. The CDR3 length is 15 residues. CDR3 loop: CASSLATPSTDTQYF. The CDR3 nucleotides are TGTGCCAGCAGCTTAGCAACACCAAGCACAGATACGCAGTATTTT. Based on the CDR3 plus reference TRBV7-2 and TRBJ2-3, the full variable domain is GAGVSQSPSNKVTEKGKDVELRCDPISGHTALYWYRQSLGQGLEFLIYFQGNSAPDKSGLPSDRFSAERTGGSVSTLTIQRTQQEDSAVYLCASSLATPSTDTQYFGPGTRLTVL.

The chain carries TRBV7-6 and TRBJ2-5, with 8 bases matching TRBD1. The trim removed 5 bases at V and 5 bases at J, leaving 7 bases unmatched. CDR3 length: 14 amino acids. Germline values: CDR1 SGHVS, CDR2 FNYEAQ. DNA of the CDR3: TGTGCCAGCAGCCAACAGGGGGGATGGGAGACCCAGTACTTC. It encodes CASSQQGGWETQYF.

This clone was seen a few times. The rearrangement joins TRBV29-1 to TRBJ2-7; D perhaps matches TRBD1 (6 bases). The CDR3 totals 11 residues. Trimming removed 7 bases at V and 6 bases at J, with 13 bases between. Germline CDR1 SQVTM, CDR2 ANQGSEA. The chain's CDR3 is CSGGTSSEQYF. The CDR3 region has the DNA TGCAGCGGGGGGACATCCAGCGAGCAGTACTTC.

The J gene is TRBJ2-1, the V gene TRBV28, with 9 positions matching TRBD1. This CDR3 has 14 amino acids. The J segment lost 7 bases and the V segment lost 6 bases, leaving 7 bases of the junction unmatched. CDR1 and CDR2 (germline): MDHEN, SYDVKM. The CDR3 reads CASSPWTGANEQFF. Written as DNA, the CDR3 is TGTGCCAGCAGCCCTTGGACAGGGGCGAATGAGCAGTTCTTC.

This clone occurred once. The rearrangement uses TRBV6-6 and TRBJ2-4; 7 bases fit TRBD1. The CDR3 runs to 14 residues. Trimming took 6 bases from V and 7 from J; bases not matched to a gene: 9. CDR1 is MNHNY, CDR2 SVGAGI, per germline (reference sequence). As DNA, the CDR3 is TGTGCCAGCAGCAAGGGGGCAGCAAGGAACATTCAGTACTTC. Translated, it gives CASSKGAARNIQYF.

This sequence joins TRBV7-2 and TRBJ2-1; D unresolved. V was cut by 4 bases and J by 9 bases, with 10 bases left in between. Germline CDR1 and CDR2: SGHTA and FQGNSA. The CDR3 contains 12 residues. The CDR3 loop is CASSSPYREQFF. The CDR3 region has the DNA TGTGCCAGCAGCTCCCCCTACCGTGAGCAGTTCTTC. Full variable domain (remainder filled in from reference TRBV7-2 and TRBJ2-1): GAGVSQSPSNKVTEKGKDVELRCDPISGHTALYWYRQSLGQGLEFLIYFQGNSAPDKSGLPSDRFSAERTGGSVSTLTIQRTQQEDSAVYLCASSSPYREQFFGPGTRLTVL.

The rearrangement joins TRBV7-2 to TRBJ1-4; no clear D. The CDR3 runs to 13 residues. V dropped 5 bases and J dropped 8 bases, with 12 bases sitting between them. CDR1 and CDR2 (germline): SGHTA, FQGNSA. The CDR3 loop is CASSPREGEKLFF. In DNA form, the CDR3 reads TGTGCCAGCAGCCCTCGGGAGGGAGAAAAACTGTTTTTT.

This sequence joins TRBV27 and TRBJ2-7, with 8 bases aligning to TRBD1. In germline, CDR1 is MNHEY, CDR2 SMNVEV (reference sequence). V dropped 6 bases and J dropped 2; count of bases not matched to a gene: 6. The CDR3 sequence is 14 residues long. The CDR3 sequence: CASSIGTGAYEQYF. The CDR3 DNA reads as TGTGCCAGCAGCATAGGGACAGGAGCCTACGAGCAGTACTTC.

The chain has TRBV11-2 and TRBJ1-1, with D maybe TRBD1 (5 bases). CDR3 size: 16 residues. V was cut by 4 bases and J by 4 bases, with 19 bases left in between. Germline V gene lookup returns CDR1 SGHAT and CDR2 FQNNGV. The CDR3 protein is CASSSPGGISVTEAFF. As DNA, the CDR3 is TGTGCCAGCAGCTCCCCCGGGGGGATCTCAGTCACTGAAGCTTTCTTT.

The V and J genes are TRBV11-2 and TRBJ1-6; D call uncertain. From germline, CDR1 is SGHAT and CDR2 FQNNGV. This CDR3 has 16 residues. V shed 0 bases and J shed 3 bases, with 9 bases lying between them. CDR3 region: CASSLDLRDYNSPLHF. In DNA form, the CDR3 reads TGTGCCAGCAGCTTAGATCTGAGGGACTATAATTCACCCCTCCACTTT.

The chain has TRBV18 and TRBJ1-3, with 8 bases aligning to TRBD1. CDR3 length equals 17 residues. Germline assignment: CDR1 KGHSH and CDR2 LQKENI. Trimming at V came to 3 bases and at J to 0 bases, leaving 7 bases not matched to a gene. CDR3 DNA sequence: TGTGCCAGCTCACCGGGGGGACAGGTAATCTCTGGAAACACCATATATTTT. Protein: CASSPGGQVISGNTIYF.

The V gene is TRBV16, the J gene TRBJ2-2; D possibly corresponds to TRBD1 (6 bases). The CDR3 has 13 amino acids. Trimming removed 3 bases at V and 8 bases at J, with 10 bases between. Germline V CDR1 and CDR2: KGHSY, FQNENV. The chain's CDR3 is CASSQDSPGELFF. For the CDR3, the DNA is TGTGCCAGCAGCCAGGACAGTCCGGGGGAGCTGTTTTTT.

V is TRBV4-2 and J is TRBJ2-5; 8 bases match TRBD2. TRBJ2-7 matches the DNA end more closely, so the J call is doubtful. Germline V lookup: CDR1 LGHNA, CDR2 YNFKEQ. The CDR3 runs 15 residues. For the CDR3, the DNA is TGTGCCAGCAGCCAAGGGGCGGGGGGACGCTACGAGCAGTACTTC. This translates into CASSQGAGGRYEQYF.

The genes are TRBV6-1 and TRBJ2-7; TRBD1 aligns across 11 bases. Germline trimming cut 6 bases from V and 7 bases from J; bases unmatched to any gene: 5. Germline CDR1 is MNHNS and CDR2 is SASEGT. The CDR3 runs 13 residues. The CDR3 DNA follows: TGTGCCAGCAGGATGGGACAGGGGGGGGAGCAGTACTTC. Encoded protein: CASRMGQGGEQYF.

The J gene is TRBJ2-5, the V gene TRBV2; 8 bases line up with TRBD2. The length of the CDR3 is 13 residues. Germline V gene sequence: CDR1 SNHLY, CDR2 FYNNEI. The J segment lost 5 bases and the V segment lost 8 bases, leaving 7 bases of the junction unmatched. The CDR3 sequence is CASQREMRETQYF. The DNA of the CDR3 is TGTGCCAGCCAGCGGGAGATGAGGGAGACCCAGTACTTC.

J is TRBJ1-2 and V is TRBV6-5; no definite D call. The CDR3 is 13 residues long. Germline CDR1 MNHEY, CDR2 SVGAGI. Trimming cost V 8 bases and J 4 bases, with 14 bases left between them. The CDR3 is CASGTSSGYGYTF. In nucleotides, the CDR3 is TGTGCCAGCGGAACCTCCTCGGGCTATGGCTACACCTTC.

This clone was observed once. The V gene is TRBV28, the J gene TRBJ2-7; D is perhaps TRBD1 (7 bases). Trimming pared 8 bases from V and 9 bases from J, leaving 23 bases between. This CDR3 comprises 14 residues. Germline CDR1 and CDR2: MDHEN and SYDVKM. CDR3 protein: CASGGTVRQEGQYF. DNA for the CDR3: TGTGCCAGCGGGGGGACAGTTAGGCAAGAGGGGCAGTACTTC.

This sequence joins TRBV6-5 and TRBJ2-5, with D possibly matching TRBD2 (7 bases). CDR1 and CDR2 from the germline V gene are MNHEY and SVGAGI. The CDR3 consists of 13 residues. Trimming took off 4 bases at V and 5 bases at J, with 11 bases between the two ends. The CDR3 reads CASSWGGGETQYF. For the CDR3, the DNA is TGTGCCAGCAGTTGGGGGGGCGGGGAGACCCAGTACTTC.

The rearrangement joins TRBV5-1 to TRBJ2-3; a possible D gene is TRBD1 (6 bases). V shed 4 bases and J shed 1 base, with 16 bases lying between them. The CDR3 length is 16 residues. Germline assignment: CDR1 SGHRS and CDR2 YFSETQ. In DNA form, the CDR3 reads TGCGCCAGCAGCCACAATGGACAGCGGCGCACAGATACGCAGTATTTT. It specifies CASSHNGQRRTDTQYF.

V is TRBV19 and J is TRBJ2-1, with TRBD2 identical over 12 bases. V trimming: 5 bases; J trimming: 2 bases; junction bases outside the gene matches: 4. Germline CDR1 is LNHDA and CDR2 is SQIVND (reference sequence). This CDR3 is 16 amino acids long. The CDR3 protein is CASSSTSGGTYNEQFF. DNA for the CDR3: TGTGCCAGTAGTTCTACTAGCGGGGGGACCTACAATGAGCAGTTCTTC.

The chain uses TRBV5-1 and TRBJ2-1; D gene unclear. The CDR3 runs 12 residues. Deletions cut 1 base from V and 5 bases from J, with 4 bases between. Per the germline V gene, CDR1 is SGHRS and CDR2 is YFSETQ. As DNA, the CDR3 is TGCGCCAGCAGCTTGTCAGACAATGAGCAGTTCTTC. Its translation: CASSLSDNEQFF.

The chain uses TRBV5-3 and TRBJ1-5; 8 bases map to TRBD1. TRBV5-3 is classed as an ORF, of uncertain function. The CDR3 is 16 amino acids. Unmatched junction bases numbered 12, after V lost 4 bases and J lost 6 bases. The CDR3 here is CARSPSLDRGVQPQHF. DNA for the CDR3: TGTGCCAGAAGCCCAAGCCTAGACAGGGGCGTTCAGCCCCAGCATTTT.

This chain links TRBV6-1 with TRBJ1-4; 7 positions match TRBD1. The CDR3 extends over 15 amino acids. V gave up 2 bases and J gave up 8 bases; unmatched junction bases: 8. CDR1 is MNHNS, CDR2 SASEGT, per germline. CDR3 in amino acids: CASSEWAGGGEKLFF. DNA of the CDR3: TGTGCCAGCAGTGAATGGGCAGGGGGAGGAGAAAAACTGTTTTTT.